Listed below are T cell receptor beta chains from one sample, sequenced in a study of CD8+ T cells in alopecia areata. Assay: immunoSEQ multiplex PCR; the TCRdb copy retains only in-frame clones and omits some. Of about 210,000 clones in the sample, 66% were seen once. The sequencing used CD4+ T cells sorted from blood, collected at week 44, from a patient treated with tofacitinib. These receptors were obtained from a human donor with alopecia areata. The CDR3 runs from the conserved cysteine through the conserved F or W. Each record gives: clone size, D gene, J gene, V gene, CDR3 protein, CDR3 DNA. D genes are given only for firm matches. The listing skips clone size in some rows; elsewhere it reads once, few, many or a size class.

>few|-|TRBJ2-7|TRBV6-5
CASSQGRGYEQYF
TGTGCCAGCAGTCAGGGGAGGGGCTACGAGCAGTACTTC
>-|TRBD1|TRBJ2-3|TRBV25-1
CASSQTGSSTQYF
TGTGCCAGCAGCCAGACAGGGAGTAGTACGCAGTATTTT
>-|-|TRBJ1-2|TRBV7-2
CASSLAAGLTQGYTF
TGTGCCAGCAGCTTAGCAGCAGGGCTGACTCAGGGCTACACCTTC
>-|-|TRBJ1-6|TRBV7-2
CASSSAIAGLLVSPLHF
TGTGCCAGCAGCTCCGCGATAGCGGGACTGCTGGTGTCACCCCTCCACTTT
>-|-|TRBJ2-4|TRBV29-1
CSVRGLRNIQYF
TGCAGCGTTCGTGGCCTTAGAAACATTCAGTACTTC
>few|TRBD2|TRBJ2-1|TRBV4-1
CASSQDPGGAYNEQFF
TGCGCCAGCAGCCAAGATCCCGGGGGGGCCTACAATGAGCAGTTCTTC
>-|TRBD1|TRBJ1-5|TRBV4-3
CASSQDFRGSNQPQHF
TGCGCCAGCAGCCAAGATTTCAGGGGGAGCAATCAGCCCCAGCATTTT
>-|TRBD1|TRBJ1-2|TRBV7-2
CASSSPVGTGASYGYTF
TGTGCCAGCAGCTCACCCGTCGGGACAGGGGCCAGCTATGGCTACACCTTC
>-|-|TRBJ1-6|TRBV19
CASSGRGNNSPLHF
TGTGCCAGTAGTGGGCGTGGGAATAATTCACCCCTCCACTTT
>-|-|TRBJ1-5|TRBV2
CASSGQGGNQPQHF
TGTGCCAGCAGTGGTCAGGGAGGCAATCAGCCCCAGCATTTT
>-|-|TRBJ2-7|TRBV7-2
CASSLFPGTYEQYF
TGTGCCAGCAGCTTATTCCCAGGGACCTACGAGCAGTACTTC
>-|-|TRBJ2-3|TRBV11-2
CASSLSDTQYF
TGTGCCAGCAGCTTATCAGATACGCAGTATTTT
>-|-|TRBJ1-1|TRBV7-2
CASSFSNTEAFF
TGTGCCAGCAGCTTTTCGAACACTGAAGCTTTCTTT
>-|TRBD2|TRBJ2-7|TRBV29-1
CSVGTSGSYEQYF
TGCAGCGTGGGGACTAGCGGCTCCTACGAGCAGTACTTC
>-|TRBD1|TRBJ1-4|TRBV5-1
CASRTGEYEKLFF
TGCGCCAGCCGGACAGGGGAGTATGAAAAACTGTTTTTT
>-|-|TRBJ1-2|TRBV4-3
CASSQDTGNYGYTF
TGCGCCAGCAGCCAAGATACAGGGAACTATGGCTACACCTTC
>once|-|TRBJ1-2|TRBV7-8
CASSLGGQAYGYTF
TGTGCCAGCAGCTTAGGTGGGCAGGCCTATGGCTACACCTTC
>-|-|TRBJ1-5|TRBV2
CASSEGRDQPQHF
TGTGCCAGCAGTGAGGGGAGGGATCAGCCCCAGCATTTT
>-|-|TRBJ2-1|TRBV15
CATRTGTASSYNEQFF
TGTGCCACCAGAACCGGGACGGCGAGCTCCTACAATGAGCAGTTCTTC
>-|-|TRBJ1-1|TRBV28
CASSLSVRFYEAFF
TGTGCCAGCAGTTTGTCGGTCAGGTTCTACGAAGCTTTCTTT
>-|-|TRBJ2-6|TRBV13
CASSLGLRGLQGSGANVLTF
TGTGCCAGCAGCTTAGGCCTTCGGGGATTACAGGGCTCTGGGGCCAACGTCCTGACTTTC
>-|TRBD1|TRBJ2-5|TRBV9
CASSATLQGAETQYF
TGTGCCAGCAGCGCGACTTTACAGGGGGCCGAGACCCAGTACTTC
>-|TRBD2|TRBJ2-2|TRBV25-1
CASSSSVGAGGTGELFF
TGTGCCAGCAGTTCCAGCGTCGGAGCGGGGGGGACCGGGGAGCTGTTTTTT
>-|-|TRBJ2-1|TRBV30
CAWSVSQAKGFF
TGTGCCTGGAGTGTGTCCCAGGCAAAGGGGTTCTTC
>-|TRBD1|TRBJ2-3|TRBV5-4
CASSSRDRVTDTQYF
TGTGCCAGCAGCTCCCGGGACAGGGTGACAGATACGCAGTATTTT
>few|-|TRBJ2-2|TRBV7-2
CASSLAMGAGELFF
TGTGCCAGCAGCTTAGCGATGGGGGCCGGGGAGCTGTTTTTT
>-|-|TRBJ2-7|TRBV19
CASKSEQYF
TGTGCCAGTAAGTCCGAGCAGTACTTC
>-|-|TRBJ2-2|TRBV6-1
CASSEEGQNTGELFF
TGTGCCAGCAGTGAAGAGGGACAGAACACCGGGGAGCTGTTTTTT
>-|-|TRBJ2-3|TRBV29-1
CSVVKGGSTDTQYF
TGCAGCGTTGTTAAAGGGGGTAGCACAGATACGCAGTATTTT
>few|TRBD1|TRBJ2-5|TRBV30
CAWSAGGTQYF
TGTGCCTGGAGTGCAGGGGGGACCCAGTACTTC
>-|TRBD1|TRBJ1-1|TRBV29-1
CSVERRQGVQDTEAFF
TGCAGCGTTGAGCGTAGACAGGGGGTCCAGGACACTGAAGCTTTCTTT
>-|-|TRBJ2-3|TRBV4-3
CASSQAGGVSTDTQYF
TGCGCCAGCAGCCAAGCTGGCGGGGTTAGCACAGATACGCAGTATTTT
>-|-|TRBJ1-1|TRBV30
CAWNVGTPGTEAFF
TGTGCCTGGAACGTGGGGACCCCGGGCACTGAAGCTTTCTTT
>-|-|TRBJ1-1|TRBV5-6
CASSFGQGLTEAFF
TGTGCCAGCAGCTTCGGGCAGGGGTTAACTGAAGCTTTCTTT
>-|-|TRBJ1-1|TRBV30
CAWSPRGNEAFF
TGTGCCTGGAGCCCGCGGGGGAATGAAGCTTTCTTT
>-|-|TRBJ2-2|TRBV6-5
CASSRGRTVPGELFF
TGTGCCAGCAGTAGAGGGAGGACCGTCCCCGGGGAGCTGTTTTTT
>-|TRBD1|TRBJ1-5|TRBV30
CAWSDRTGTANQPQHF
TGTGCCTGGAGTGACAGGACAGGGACCGCCAATCAGCCCCAGCATTTT
>-|TRBD1|TRBJ1-5|TRBV30
CAWTLGTGNQPQHF
TGTGCCTGGACTCTAGGGACAGGGAACCAGCCCCAGCATTTT
>-|-|TRBJ1-5|TRBV7-2
CASSLEQIGNQPQHF
TGTGCCAGCAGCTTAGAACAGATCGGCAATCAGCCCCAGCATTTT
>few|TRBD1|TRBJ1-1|TRBV5-1
CASSPGQGPNTEAFF
TGCGCCAGCAGCCCGGGACAGGGGCCGAACACTGAAGCTTTCTTT
>-|TRBD1|TRBJ2-7|TRBV6-1
CASRRDRGYEQYF
TGTGCCAGCAGGAGGGACAGGGGCTACGAGCAGTACTTC
>-|-|TRBJ2-3|TRBV25-1
CASSSPGGTDTQYF
TGTGCCAGCAGTTCCCCGGGGGGCACAGATACGCAGTATTTT
>-|-|TRBJ1-2|TRBV15
CATSRQMATGSGYTF
TGTGCCACCAGCAGACAGATGGCTACAGGGAGCGGCTACACCTTC
>-|-|TRBJ1-6|TRBV30
CAWTPGLYNSPLHF
TGTGCCTGGACCCCGGGCCTCTATAATTCACCCCTCCACTTT
>few|-|TRBJ1-2|TRBV10-3
CAISQTGLTYGYTF
TGTGCCATCAGTCAGACAGGACTAACCTATGGCTACACCTTC
>-|-|TRBJ1-1|TRBV7-2
CASSLKEAFF
TGTGCCAGCAGCTTGAAGGAAGCTTTCTTT
>-|-|TRBJ1-1|TRBV11-2
CASSLVAQGVAEAFF
TGTGCCAGCAGCTTAGTCGCGCAGGGAGTGGCTGAAGCTTTCTTT
>-|-|TRBJ1-5|TRBV2
CASCPRVSQPQHF
TGTGCCAGCTGTCCAAGGGTTAGTCAGCCCCAGCATTTT
>-|-|TRBJ1-1|TRBV6-1
CASSVVGTEAFF
TGTGCCAGCAGTGTAGTGGGCACTGAAGCTTTCTTT
>-|TRBD1|TRBJ2-5|TRBV7-3
CASSRTGTAQETQYF
TGTGCCAGCAGTCGTACCGGGACAGCACAAGAGACCCAGTACTTC
>-|TRBD2|TRBJ2-1|TRBV5-1
CASSLDSGGRYNEQFF
TGCGCCAGCAGCTTGGATAGCGGGGGGCGCTACAATGAGCAGTTCTTC
>-|-|TRBJ2-5|TRBV9
CASSVEPTGAQYF
TGTGCCAGCAGCGTAGAACCCACTGGGGCCCAGTACTTC
>-|-|TRBJ2-7|TRBV11-2
CASSLDPVSYEQYF
TGTGCCAGCAGCTTAGATCCCGTATCCTACGAGCAGTACTTC
>-|-|TRBJ2-5|TRBV15
CATSRGGDETQYF
TGTGCCACCAGCAGAGGGGGCGATGAGACCCAGTACTTC
>-|TRBD1|TRBJ1-1|TRBV27
CASNPRTGGGTEAFF
TGTGCCAGCAACCCGCGGACAGGGGGCGGGACTGAAGCTTTCTTT
>-|-|TRBJ1-6|TRBV25-1
CASLSPGGASPLHF
TGTGCCAGCCTATCCCCGGGTGGAGCTTCACCCCTCCACTTT
>few|-|TRBJ2-3|TRBV4-3
CASSQDSTDTQYF
TGCGCCAGCAGCCAAGACAGCACAGATACGCAGTATTTT
>few|-|TRBJ1-4|TRBV9
CASSLTGTPNEKLFF
TGTGCCAGCAGCCTCACCGGGACGCCCAATGAAAAACTGTTTTTT
>-|-|TRBJ1-5|TRBV2
CASSDQGNQPQHF
TGTGCCAGCAGTGATCAGGGCAACCAGCCCCAGCATTTT
>few|TRBD1|TRBJ2-7|TRBV25-1
CASSAQGAAGEQYF
TGTGCCAGCAGTGCTCAGGGGGCAGCTGGCGAGCAGTACTTC